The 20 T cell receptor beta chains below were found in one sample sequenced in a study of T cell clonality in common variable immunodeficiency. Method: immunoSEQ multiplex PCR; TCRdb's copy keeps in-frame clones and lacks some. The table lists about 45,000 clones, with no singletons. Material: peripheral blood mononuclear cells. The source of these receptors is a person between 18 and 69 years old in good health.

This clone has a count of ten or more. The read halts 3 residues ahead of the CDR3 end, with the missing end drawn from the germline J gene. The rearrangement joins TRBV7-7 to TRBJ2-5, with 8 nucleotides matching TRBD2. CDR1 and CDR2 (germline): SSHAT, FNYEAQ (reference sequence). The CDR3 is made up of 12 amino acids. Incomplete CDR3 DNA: TGTGCTAGCGGGGCTGACCAAGAGACC. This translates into CASGADQET. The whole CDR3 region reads CASGADQETQYF.

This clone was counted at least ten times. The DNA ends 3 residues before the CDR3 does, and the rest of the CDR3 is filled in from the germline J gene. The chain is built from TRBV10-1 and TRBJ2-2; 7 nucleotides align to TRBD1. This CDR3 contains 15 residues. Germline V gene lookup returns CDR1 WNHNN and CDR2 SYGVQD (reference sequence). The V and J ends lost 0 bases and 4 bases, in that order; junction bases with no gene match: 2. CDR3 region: CASSESGQITGELFF. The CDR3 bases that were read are TGCGCCAGCAGTGAGTCGGGACAGATCACCGGGGAG.

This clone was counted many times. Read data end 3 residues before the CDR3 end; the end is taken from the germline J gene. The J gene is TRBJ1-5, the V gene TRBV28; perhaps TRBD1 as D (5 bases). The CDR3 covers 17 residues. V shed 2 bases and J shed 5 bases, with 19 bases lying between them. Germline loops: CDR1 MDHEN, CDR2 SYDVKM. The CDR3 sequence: CASSLRRQGTLDQPQHF. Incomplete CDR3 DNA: TGTGCCAGCAGTTTAAGACGTCAGGGCACCCTTGATCAGCCC.

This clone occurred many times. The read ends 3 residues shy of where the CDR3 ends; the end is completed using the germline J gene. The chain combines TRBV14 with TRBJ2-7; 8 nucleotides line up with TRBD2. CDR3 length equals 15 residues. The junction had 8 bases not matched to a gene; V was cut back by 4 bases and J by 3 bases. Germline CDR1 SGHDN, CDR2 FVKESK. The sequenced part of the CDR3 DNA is TGTGCCAGCAGCCCTTGGGCGGGAGGTCACTACGAG. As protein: CASSPWAGGHYE. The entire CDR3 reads CASSPWAGGHYEQYF. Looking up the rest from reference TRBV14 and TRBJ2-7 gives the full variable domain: EAGVTQFPSHSVIEKGQTVTLRCDPISGHDNLYWYRRVMGKEIKFLLHFVKESKQDESGMPNNRFLAERTGGTYSTLKVQPAELEDSGVYFCASSPWAGGHYEQYFGPGTRLTVT.

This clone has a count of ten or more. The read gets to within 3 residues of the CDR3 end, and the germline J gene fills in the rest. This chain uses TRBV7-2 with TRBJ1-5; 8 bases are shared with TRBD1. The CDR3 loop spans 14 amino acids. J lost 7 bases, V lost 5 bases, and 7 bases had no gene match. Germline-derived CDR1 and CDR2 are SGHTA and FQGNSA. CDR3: CASSQDRAGQPQHF. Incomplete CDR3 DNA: TGTGCCAGCAGCCAGGACAGGGCAGGGCAGCCC.

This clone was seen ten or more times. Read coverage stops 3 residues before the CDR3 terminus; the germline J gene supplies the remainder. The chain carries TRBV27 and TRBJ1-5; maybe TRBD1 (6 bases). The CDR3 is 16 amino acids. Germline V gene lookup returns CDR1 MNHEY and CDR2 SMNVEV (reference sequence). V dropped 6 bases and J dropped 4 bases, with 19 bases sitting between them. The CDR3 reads CASSADRTAKNQPQHF. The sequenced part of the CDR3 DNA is TGTGCCAGCAGCGCAGACAGGACAGCAAAAAATCAGCCC.

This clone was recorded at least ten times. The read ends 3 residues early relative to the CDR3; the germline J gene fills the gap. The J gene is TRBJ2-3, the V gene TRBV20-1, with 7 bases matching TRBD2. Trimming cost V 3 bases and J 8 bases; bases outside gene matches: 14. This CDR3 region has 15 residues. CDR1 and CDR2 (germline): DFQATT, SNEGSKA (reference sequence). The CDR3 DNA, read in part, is TGCAGTGCTAGCCCTTTCGATAGCGGGCGGGGTACG. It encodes CSASPFDSGRGT. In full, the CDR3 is CSASPFDSGRGTQYF.

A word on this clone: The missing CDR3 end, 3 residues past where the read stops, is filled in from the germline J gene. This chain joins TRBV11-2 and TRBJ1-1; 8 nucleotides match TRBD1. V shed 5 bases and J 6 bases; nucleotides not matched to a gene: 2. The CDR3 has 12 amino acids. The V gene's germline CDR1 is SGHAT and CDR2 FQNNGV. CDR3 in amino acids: CASSRQGPEAFF. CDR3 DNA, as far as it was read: TGTGCCAGCAGCCGACAGGGGCCTGAA.

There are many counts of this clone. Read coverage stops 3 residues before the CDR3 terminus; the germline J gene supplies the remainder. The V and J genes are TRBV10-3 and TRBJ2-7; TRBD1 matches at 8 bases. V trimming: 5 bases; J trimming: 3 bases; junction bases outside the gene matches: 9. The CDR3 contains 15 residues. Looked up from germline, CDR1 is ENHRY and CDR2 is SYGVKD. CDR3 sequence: CAISKRQGQDYEQYF. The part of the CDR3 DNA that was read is TGTGCCATCAGTAAACGACAGGGGCAAGACTACGAG.

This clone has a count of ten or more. CDR3 bases read: TGCAGTGCTGGACCCGGGGATACC. Translating gives CSAGPGDT. The full CDR3 is CSAGPGDTQYF. This chain joins TRBV20-1 and TRBJ2-5; perhaps TRBD2 as D (5 bases). The sequence runs out 3 residues before the end of the CDR3; the remainder is reconstructed from the germline J gene. CDR3 size: 11 residues. Germline V gene sequence: CDR1 DFQATT, CDR2 SNEGSKA (reference sequence).

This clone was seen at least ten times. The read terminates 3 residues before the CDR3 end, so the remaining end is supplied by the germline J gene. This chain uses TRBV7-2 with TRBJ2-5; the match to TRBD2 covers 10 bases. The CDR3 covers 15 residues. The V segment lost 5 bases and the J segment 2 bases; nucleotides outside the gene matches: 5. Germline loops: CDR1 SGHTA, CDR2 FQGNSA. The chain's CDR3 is CASSLLAGEQETQYF. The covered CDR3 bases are TGTGCCAGCAGCCTCCTAGCGGGGGAGCAAGAGACC.

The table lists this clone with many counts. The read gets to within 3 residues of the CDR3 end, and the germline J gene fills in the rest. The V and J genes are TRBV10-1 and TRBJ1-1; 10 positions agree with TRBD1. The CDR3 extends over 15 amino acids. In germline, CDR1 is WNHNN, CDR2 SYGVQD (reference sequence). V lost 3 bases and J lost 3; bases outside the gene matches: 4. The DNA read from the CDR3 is TGCGCCAGCAGTGACCGGGACAGGGGAGACACTGAA. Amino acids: CASSDRDRGDTE. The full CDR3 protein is CASSDRDRGDTEAFF.

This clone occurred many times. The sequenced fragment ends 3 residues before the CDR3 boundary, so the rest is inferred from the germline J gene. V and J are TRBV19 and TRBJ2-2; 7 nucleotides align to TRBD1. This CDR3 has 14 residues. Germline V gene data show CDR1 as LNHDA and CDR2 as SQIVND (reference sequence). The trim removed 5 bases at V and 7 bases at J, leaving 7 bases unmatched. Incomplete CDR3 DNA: TGTGCCAGTAGTGTGACAGGGAGCGGCGGGGAG. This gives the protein CASSVTGSGGE. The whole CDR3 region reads CASSVTGSGGELFF.

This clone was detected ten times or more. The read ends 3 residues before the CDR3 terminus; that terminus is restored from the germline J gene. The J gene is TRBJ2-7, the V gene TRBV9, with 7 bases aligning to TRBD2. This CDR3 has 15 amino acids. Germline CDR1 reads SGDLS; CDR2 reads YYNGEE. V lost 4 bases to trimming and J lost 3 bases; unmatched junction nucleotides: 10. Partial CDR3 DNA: TGTGCCAGCAGCCCCCGGGTGAGCGGGAACTACGAG. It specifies CASSPRVSGNYE. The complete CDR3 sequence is CASSPRVSGNYEQYF. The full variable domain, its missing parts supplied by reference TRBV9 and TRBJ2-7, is DSGVTQTPKHLITATGQRVTLRCSPRSGDLSVYWYQQSLDQGLQFLIQYYNGEERAKGNILERFSAQQFPDLHSELNLSSLELGDSALYFCASSPRVSGNYEQYFGPGTRLTVT.

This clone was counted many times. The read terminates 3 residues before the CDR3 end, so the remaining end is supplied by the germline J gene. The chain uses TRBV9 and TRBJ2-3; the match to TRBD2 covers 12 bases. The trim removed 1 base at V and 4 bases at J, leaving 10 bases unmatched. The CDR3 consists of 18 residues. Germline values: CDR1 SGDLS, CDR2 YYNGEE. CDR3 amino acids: CASSVLAGGPVSPDTQYF. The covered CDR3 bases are TGTGCCAGCAGCGTACTAGCGGGGGGGCCGGTTTCTCCAGATACG.

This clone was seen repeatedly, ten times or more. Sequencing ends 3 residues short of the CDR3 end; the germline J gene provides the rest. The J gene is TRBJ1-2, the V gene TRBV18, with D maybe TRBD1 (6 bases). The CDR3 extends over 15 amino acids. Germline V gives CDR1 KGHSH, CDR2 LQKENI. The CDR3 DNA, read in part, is TGTGCCAGCTCACCCCCAGTGGGGGGGCTAGGAGGC. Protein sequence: CASSPPVGGLGG. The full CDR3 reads CASSPPVGGLGGYTF.

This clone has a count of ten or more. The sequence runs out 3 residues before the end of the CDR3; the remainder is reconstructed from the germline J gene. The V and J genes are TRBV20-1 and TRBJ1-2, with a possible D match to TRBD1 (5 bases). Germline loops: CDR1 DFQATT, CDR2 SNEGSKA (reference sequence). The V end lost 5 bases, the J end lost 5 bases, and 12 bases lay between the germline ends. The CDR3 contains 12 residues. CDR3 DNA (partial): TGCAGTGCTTCCCCGGGGGGGTATGGC. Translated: CSASPGGYG. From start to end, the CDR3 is CSASPGGYGYTF.

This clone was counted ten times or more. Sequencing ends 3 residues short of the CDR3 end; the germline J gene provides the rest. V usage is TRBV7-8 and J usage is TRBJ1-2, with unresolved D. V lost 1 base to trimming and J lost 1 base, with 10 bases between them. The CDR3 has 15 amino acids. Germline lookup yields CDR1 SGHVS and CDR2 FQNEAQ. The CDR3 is CASSLEGKGNYGYTF. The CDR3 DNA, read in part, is TGTGCCAGCAGCTTAGAAGGAAAGGGTAACTATGGC.

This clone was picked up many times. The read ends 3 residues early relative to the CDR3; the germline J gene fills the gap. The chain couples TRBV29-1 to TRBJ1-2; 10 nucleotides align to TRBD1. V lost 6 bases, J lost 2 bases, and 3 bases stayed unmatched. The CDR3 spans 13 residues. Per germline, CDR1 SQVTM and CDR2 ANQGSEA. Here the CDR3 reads CSVGTGDNYGYTF. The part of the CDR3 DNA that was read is TGCAGCGTCGGGACAGGGGACAACTATGGC.

The chain's CDR3 is CASKTSGQETQYF. The part of the CDR3 DNA that was read is TGTGCCAGCAAGACTAGCGGTCAAGAGACC. J is TRBJ2-5 and V is TRBV2; 9 bases are a match to TRBD2. The CDR3 goes on 3 residues after the read ends, and that part is filled in from the germline J gene. CDR1 and CDR2 from the germline V gene are SNHLY and FYNNEI. The V and J ends lost 7 bases and 2 bases, in that order; junction bases with no gene match: 2. This CDR3 has 13 residues. Full variable domain (rest looked up from reference TRBV2 and TRBJ2-5): EPEVTQTPSHQVTQMGQEVILRCVPISNHLYFYWYRQILGQKVEFLVSFYNNEISEKSEIFDDQFSVERPDGSNFTLKIRSTKLEDSAMYFCASKTSGQETQYFGPGTRLLVL.